These 4 T cell receptor beta chains originate from one sample sequenced in a study of shared clonotypes between healthy human individuals. Profiling relied on immunoSEQ multiplex PCR, and the TCRdb table lists in-frame clones only, not all of them. The sample carries a few million clones, approximately 93% recorded once. Sequencing was performed on naive CD4+ T cells from PBMCs. Subset reported: CD45RA+ positively selected. These receptors came from a man aged 18 to 30 in good health. Some clones in this sample may be carry-over from other donors' samples.

The rearrangement uses TRBV5-1 and TRBJ1-1, with D perhaps TRBD1 (6 bases). V lost 0 bases to trimming and J lost 6 bases, with 12 bases between them. Germline loops: CDR1 SGHRS, CDR2 YFSETQ. This CDR3 has 14 amino acids. The CDR3: CASSLAGHSSEAFF. The CDR3 nucleotides read TGCGCCAGCAGCTTGGCGGGACACAGTTCTGAAGCTTTCTTT.

The chain combines TRBV7-8 with TRBJ1-1; a possible D gene is TRBD1 (5 bases). Germline CDR1 SGHVS, CDR2 FQNEAQ. CDR3 length equals 13 residues. Trimming took off 5 bases at V and 3 bases at J, with 10 bases between the two ends. The CDR3 is CASSDPGYTEAFF. CDR3 coding DNA: TGTGCCAGCAGCGACCCAGGGTACACTGAAGCTTTCTTT.

The V call is TRBV7-9, the J call TRBJ2-1; D tentatively fits TRBD1 or TRBD2 (5 bases each). The CDR3 is 15 residues long. Germline V gene lookup returns CDR1 SEHNR and CDR2 FQNEAQ (reference sequence). V gave up 5 bases and J gave up 2 bases, with 13 bases separating them. The CDR3 DNA follows: TGTGCCAGCAGCGGTCGCCGGGGACCCTACAATGAGCAGTTCTTC. Translated: CASSGRRGPYNEQFF.

This clone came up once. The chain uses TRBV7-2 and TRBJ1-4; D remains ambiguous. Trimming took 5 bases from V and 7 from J, leaving 14 bases between them. Looked up from germline, CDR1 is SGHTA and CDR2 is FQGNSA. The length of the CDR3 is 14 residues. The CDR3 loop is CASSHPYRVEKLFF. For the CDR3, the DNA is TGTGCCAGCAGCCATCCCTACCGGGTTGAAAAACTGTTTTTT.